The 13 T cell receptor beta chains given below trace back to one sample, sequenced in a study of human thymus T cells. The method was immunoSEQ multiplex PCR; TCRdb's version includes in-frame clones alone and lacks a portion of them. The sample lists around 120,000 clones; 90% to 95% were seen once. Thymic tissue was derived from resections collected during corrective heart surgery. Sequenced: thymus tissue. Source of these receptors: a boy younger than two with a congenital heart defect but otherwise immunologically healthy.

The CDR3 sequence is CASSQDGPERNTIYF. CDR3 coding DNA: TGTGCCAGCAGCCAAGATGGTCCAGAGCGAAACACCATATATTTT. The rearrangement joins TRBV14 to TRBJ1-3; D is undetermined. V lost 0 bases and J 5 bases, leaving 11 bases between the germline ends. The CDR3 sequence is 15 residues long. Germline V CDR1 and CDR2: SGHDN, FVKESK.

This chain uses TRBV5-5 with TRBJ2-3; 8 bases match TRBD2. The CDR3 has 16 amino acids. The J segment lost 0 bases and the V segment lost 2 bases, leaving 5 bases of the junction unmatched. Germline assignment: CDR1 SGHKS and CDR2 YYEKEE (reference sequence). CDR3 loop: CASSFVRGGSTDTQYF. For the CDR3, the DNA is TGTGCCAGCAGCTTTGTTCGGGGGGGTAGCACAGATACGCAGTATTTT.

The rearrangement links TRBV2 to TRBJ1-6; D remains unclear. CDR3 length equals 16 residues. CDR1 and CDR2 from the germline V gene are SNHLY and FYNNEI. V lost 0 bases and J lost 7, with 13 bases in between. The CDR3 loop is CASSEARKEINSPLHF. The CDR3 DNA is TGTGCCAGCAGTGAAGCGCGAAAGGAGATCAATTCACCCCTCCACTTT.

CDR3 sequence: CASSSPRGPSRYNEQFF. Written as DNA, the CDR3 is TGTGCCAGCAGCTCCCCCCGGGGGCCTTCCCGATACAATGAGCAGTTCTTC. The chain carries TRBV14 and TRBJ2-1; D may match TRBD1 or TRBD2 (6 bases each). The CDR3 covers 17 residues. Germline lookup yields CDR1 SGHDN and CDR2 FVKESK. V shed 5 bases and J shed 4 bases, with 21 bases lying between them.

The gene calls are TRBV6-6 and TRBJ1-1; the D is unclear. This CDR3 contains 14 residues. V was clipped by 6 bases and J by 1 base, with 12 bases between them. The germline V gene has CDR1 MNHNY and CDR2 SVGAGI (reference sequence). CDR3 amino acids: CASREGSKNTEAFF. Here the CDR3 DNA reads TGTGCCAGCAGGGAAGGTAGTAAGAACACTGAAGCTTTCTTT.

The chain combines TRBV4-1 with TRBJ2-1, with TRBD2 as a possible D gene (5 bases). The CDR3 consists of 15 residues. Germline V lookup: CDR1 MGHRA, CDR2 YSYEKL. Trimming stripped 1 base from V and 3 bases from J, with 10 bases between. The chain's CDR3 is CASSQVPGYYNEQFF. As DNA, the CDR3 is TGCGCCAGCAGCCAAGTTCCGGGGTACTACAATGAGCAGTTCTTC.

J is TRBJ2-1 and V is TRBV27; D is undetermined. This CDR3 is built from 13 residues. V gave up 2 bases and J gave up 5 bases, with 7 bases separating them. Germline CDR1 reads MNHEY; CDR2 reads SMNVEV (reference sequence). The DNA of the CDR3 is TGTGCCAGCAGTTTAGGGATAAACAATGAGCAGTTCTTC. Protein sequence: CASSLGINNEQFF.

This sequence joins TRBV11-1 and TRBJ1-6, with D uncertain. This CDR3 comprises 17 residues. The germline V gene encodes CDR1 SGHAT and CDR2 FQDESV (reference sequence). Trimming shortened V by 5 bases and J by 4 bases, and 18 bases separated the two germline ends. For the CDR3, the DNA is TGTGCCAGCAGCAAAATCGCCGAGGCCATATATAATTCACCCCTCCACTTT. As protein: CASSKIAEAIYNSPLHF.

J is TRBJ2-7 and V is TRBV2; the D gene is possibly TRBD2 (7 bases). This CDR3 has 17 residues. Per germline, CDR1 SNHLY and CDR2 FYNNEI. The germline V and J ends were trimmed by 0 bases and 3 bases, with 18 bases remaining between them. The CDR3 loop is CASSEAPGGRLLYEQYF. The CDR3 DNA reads TGTGCCAGCAGTGAAGCCCCGGGGGGCCGCCTCCTCTACGAGCAGTACTTC.

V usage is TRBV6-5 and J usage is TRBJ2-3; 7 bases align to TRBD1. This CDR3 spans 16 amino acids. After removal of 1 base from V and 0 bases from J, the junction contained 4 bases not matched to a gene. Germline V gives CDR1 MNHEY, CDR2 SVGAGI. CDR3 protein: CASSYFRDRSTDTQYF. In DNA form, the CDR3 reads TGTGCCAGCAGTTACTTCCGGGACAGAAGCACAGATACGCAGTATTTT.

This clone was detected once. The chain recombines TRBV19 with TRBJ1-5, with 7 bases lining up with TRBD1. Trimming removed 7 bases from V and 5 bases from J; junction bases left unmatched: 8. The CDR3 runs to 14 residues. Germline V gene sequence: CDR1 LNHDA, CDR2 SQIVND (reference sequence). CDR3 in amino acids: CASTPGGSDQPQHF. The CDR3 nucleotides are TGTGCCAGTACCCCAGGGGGGTCGGATCAGCCCCAGCATTTT.

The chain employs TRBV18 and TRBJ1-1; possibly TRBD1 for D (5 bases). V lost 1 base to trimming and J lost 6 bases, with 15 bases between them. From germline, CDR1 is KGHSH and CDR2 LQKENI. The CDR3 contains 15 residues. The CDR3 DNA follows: TGTGCCAGCTCACCACTTCCAGGGATAGGGGCTGAAGCTTTCTTT. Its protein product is CASSPLPGIGAEAFF.

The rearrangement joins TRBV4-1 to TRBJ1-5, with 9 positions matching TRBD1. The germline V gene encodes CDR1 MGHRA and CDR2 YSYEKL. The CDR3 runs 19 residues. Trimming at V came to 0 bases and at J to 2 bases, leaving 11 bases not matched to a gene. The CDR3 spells CASSQDLLPRDRGNQPQHF. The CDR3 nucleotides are TGCGCCAGCAGCCAAGATCTCCTCCCAAGGGACAGGGGCAATCAGCCCCAGCATTTT.